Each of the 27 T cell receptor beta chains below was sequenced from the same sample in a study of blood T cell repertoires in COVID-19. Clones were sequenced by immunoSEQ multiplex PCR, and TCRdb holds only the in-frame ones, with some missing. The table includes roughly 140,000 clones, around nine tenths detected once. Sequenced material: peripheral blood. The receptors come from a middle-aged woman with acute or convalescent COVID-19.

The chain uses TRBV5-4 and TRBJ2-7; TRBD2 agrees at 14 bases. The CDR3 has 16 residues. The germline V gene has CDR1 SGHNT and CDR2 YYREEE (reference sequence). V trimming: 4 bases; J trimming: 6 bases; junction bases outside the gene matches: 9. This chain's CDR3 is CASSPGLAGGRGEQYF. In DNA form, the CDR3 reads TGTGCCAGCAGCCCCGGACTAGCGGGAGGAAGGGGCGAGCAGTACTTC.

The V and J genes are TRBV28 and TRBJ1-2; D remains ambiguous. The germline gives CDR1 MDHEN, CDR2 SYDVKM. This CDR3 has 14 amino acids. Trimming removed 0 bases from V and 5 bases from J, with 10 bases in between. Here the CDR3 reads CASSLWGSDYGYTF. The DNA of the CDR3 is TGTGCCAGCAGTTTATGGGGCTCAGATTATGGCTACACCTTC.

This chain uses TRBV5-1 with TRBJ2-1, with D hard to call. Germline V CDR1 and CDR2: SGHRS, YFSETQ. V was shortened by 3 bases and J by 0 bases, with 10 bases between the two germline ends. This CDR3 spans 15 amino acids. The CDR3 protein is CASSSNYPSYNEQFF. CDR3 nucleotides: TGCGCCAGCAGCTCCAACTACCCCTCCTACAATGAGCAGTTCTTC.

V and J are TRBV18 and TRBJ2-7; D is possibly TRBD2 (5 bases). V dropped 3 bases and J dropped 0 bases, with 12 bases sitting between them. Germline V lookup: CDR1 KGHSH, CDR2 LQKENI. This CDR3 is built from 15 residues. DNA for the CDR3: TGTGCCAGCTCACCGCAAGACCGGGGCTCCTACGAGCAGTACTTC. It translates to CASSPQDRGSYEQYF.

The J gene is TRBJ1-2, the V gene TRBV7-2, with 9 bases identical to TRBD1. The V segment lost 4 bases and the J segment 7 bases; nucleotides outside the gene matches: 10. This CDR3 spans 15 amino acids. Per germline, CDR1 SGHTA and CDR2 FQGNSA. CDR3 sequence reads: CASSYRDRASGGYTF. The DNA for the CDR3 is TGTGCCAGCAGCTACCGGGACAGGGCCTCGGGTGGCTACACCTTC.

CDR3 in amino acids: CSVAPGTGEHTEAFF. In DNA, the CDR3 is TGCAGCGTTGCCCCCGGGACAGGGGAGCACACTGAAGCTTTCTTT. The chain has TRBV29-1 and TRBJ1-1, with 10 bases identical to TRBD1. This CDR3 is 15 amino acids long. Germline CDR1 reads SQVTM; CDR2 reads ANQGSEA. Trimming took 4 bases from V and 3 from J; bases not matched to a gene: 8.

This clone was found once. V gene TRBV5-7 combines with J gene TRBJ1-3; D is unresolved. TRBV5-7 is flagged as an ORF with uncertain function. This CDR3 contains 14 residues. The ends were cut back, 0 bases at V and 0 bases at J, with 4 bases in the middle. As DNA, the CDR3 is TGTGCCAGCAGCTTGGGCAGCTCTGGAAACACCATATATTTT. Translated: CASSLGSSGNTIYF.

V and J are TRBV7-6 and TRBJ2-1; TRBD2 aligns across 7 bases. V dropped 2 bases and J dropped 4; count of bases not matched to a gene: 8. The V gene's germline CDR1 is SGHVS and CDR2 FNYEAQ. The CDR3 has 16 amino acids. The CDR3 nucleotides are TGTGCCAGCAGCTTATCCCCGGGGGAGGGGTACAATGAGCAGTTCTTC. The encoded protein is CASSLSPGEGYNEQFF.

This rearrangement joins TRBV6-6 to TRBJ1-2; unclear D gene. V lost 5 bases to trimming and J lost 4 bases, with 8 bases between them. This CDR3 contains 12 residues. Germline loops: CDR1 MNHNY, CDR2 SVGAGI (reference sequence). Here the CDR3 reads CASSRIPYGYTF. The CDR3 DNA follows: TGTGCCAGCAGTCGCATCCCCTATGGCTACACCTTC.

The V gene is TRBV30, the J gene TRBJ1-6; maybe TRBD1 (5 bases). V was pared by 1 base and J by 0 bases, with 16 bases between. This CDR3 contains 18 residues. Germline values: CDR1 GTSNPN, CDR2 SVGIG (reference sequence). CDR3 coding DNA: TGTGCCTGGAGTGGCCCCTCGGACACAAGCTCCTATAATTCACCCCTCCACTTT. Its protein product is CAWSGPSDTSSYNSPLHF.

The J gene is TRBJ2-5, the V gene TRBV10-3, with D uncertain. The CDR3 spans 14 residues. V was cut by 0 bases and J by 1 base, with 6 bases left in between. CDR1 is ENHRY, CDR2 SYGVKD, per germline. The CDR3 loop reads CAISESAGQETQYF. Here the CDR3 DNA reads TGTGCCATCAGTGAGTCGGCAGGCCAAGAGACCCAGTACTTC.

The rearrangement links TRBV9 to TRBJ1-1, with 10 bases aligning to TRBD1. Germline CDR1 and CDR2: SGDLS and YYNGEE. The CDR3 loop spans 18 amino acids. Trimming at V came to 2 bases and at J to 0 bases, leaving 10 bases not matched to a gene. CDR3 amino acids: CASSVWDRGGAVNTEAFF. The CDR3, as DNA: TGTGCCAGCAGCGTGTGGGACAGGGGAGGCGCGGTGAACACTGAAGCTTTCTTT.

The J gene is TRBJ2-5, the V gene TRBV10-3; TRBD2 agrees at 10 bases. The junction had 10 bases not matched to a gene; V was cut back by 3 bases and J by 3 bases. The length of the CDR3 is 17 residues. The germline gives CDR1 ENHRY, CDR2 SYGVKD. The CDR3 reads CAISDSASGGAEETQYF. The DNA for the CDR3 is TGTGCCATCAGTGATTCTGCCAGCGGGGGGGCAGAAGAGACCCAGTACTTC.

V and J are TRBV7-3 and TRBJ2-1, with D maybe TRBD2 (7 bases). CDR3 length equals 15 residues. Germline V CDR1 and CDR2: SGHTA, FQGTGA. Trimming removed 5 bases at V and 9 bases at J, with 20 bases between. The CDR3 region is CASSLLGGASGEQFF. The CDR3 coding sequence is TGTGCCAGCAGCCTGCTAGGGGGGGCCAGCGGTGAGCAGTTCTTC.

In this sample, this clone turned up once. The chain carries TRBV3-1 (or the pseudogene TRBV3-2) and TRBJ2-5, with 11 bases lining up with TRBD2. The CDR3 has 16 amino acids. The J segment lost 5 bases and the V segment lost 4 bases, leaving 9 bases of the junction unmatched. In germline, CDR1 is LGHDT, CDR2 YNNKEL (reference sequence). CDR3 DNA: TGTGCCAGCAGCCGGTTGACTAGCGGGGATATGGAGACCCAGTACTTC. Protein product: CASSRLTSGDMETQYF.

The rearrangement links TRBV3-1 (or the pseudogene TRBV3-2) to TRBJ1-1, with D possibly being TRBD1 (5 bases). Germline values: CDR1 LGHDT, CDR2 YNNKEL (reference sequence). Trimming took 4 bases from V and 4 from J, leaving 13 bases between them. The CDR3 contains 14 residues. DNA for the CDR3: TGTGCCAGCAGCCTTAAACGGGGGGTCACTGAAGCTTTCTTT. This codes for CASSLKRGVTEAFF.

The chain's CDR3 is CASAGRRNEQYF. The CDR3, as DNA: TGTGCCAGCGCCGGGAGGAGAAACGAGCAGTACTTC. V is TRBV7-9 and J is TRBJ2-7; 7 bases map to TRBD2. Germline lookup yields CDR1 SEHNR and CDR2 FQNEAQ (reference sequence). The CDR3 runs 12 residues. V gave up 8 bases and J gave up 5 bases; unmatched junction bases: 6.

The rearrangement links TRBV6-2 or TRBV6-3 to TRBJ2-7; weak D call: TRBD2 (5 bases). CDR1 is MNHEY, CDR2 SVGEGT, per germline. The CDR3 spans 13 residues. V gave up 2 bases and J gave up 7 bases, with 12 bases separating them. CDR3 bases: TGTGCCAGCAGTTACCTCGGACTGAGGGAGCAGTACTTC. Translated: CASSYLGLREQYF.

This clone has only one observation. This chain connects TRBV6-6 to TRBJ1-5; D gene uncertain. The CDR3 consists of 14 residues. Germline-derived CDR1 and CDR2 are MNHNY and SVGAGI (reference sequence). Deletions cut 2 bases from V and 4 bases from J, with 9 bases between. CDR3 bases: TGTGCCAGCAGTTACATGCAGGTAAATCAGCCCCAGCATTTT. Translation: CASSYMQVNQPQHF.

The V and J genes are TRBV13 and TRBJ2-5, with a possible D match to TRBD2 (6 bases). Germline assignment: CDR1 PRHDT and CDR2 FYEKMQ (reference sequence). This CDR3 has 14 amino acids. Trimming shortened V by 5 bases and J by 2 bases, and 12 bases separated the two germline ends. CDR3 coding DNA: TGTGCCAGCAGCCGGGGACTTTTTCAAGAGACCCAGTACTTC. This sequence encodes CASSRGLFQETQYF.

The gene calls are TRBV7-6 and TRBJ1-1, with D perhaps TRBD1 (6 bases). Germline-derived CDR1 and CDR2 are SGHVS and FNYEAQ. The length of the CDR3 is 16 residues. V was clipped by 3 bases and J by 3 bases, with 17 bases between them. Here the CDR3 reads CASSFFQGRPDTEAFF. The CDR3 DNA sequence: TGTGCCAGCAGCTTTTTTCAGGGGCGCCCGGACACTGAAGCTTTCTTT.

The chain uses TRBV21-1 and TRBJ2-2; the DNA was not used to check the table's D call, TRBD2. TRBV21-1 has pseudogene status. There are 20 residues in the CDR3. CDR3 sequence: CASSQKGYSGTSGFPGELFF. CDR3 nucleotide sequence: TGTGCCAGCAGCCAAAAGGGATACTCCGGGACTAGCGGCTTTCCCGGGGAGCTGTTTTTT.

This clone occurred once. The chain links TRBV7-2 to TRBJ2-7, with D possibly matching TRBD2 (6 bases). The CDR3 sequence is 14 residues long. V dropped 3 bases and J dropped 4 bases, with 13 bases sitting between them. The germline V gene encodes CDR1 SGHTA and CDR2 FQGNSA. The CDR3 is CASSLQGSGYEQYF. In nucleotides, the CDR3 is TGTGCCAGCAGCTTGCAGGGTAGCGGATACGAGCAGTACTTC.

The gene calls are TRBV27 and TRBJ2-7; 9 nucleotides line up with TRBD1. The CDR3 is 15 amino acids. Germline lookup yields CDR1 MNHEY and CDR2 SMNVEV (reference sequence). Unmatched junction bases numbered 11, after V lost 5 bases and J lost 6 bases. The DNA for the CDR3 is TGTGCCAGCAGTGTAGAGGGACAGGGTACCCTCGAGCAGTACTTC. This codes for CASSVEGQGTLEQYF.

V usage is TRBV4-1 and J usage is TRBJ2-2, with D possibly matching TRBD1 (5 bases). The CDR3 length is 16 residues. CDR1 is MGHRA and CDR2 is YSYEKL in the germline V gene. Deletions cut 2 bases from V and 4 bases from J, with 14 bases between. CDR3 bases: TGCGCCAGCAGCCAACTTGGGGCCTGGGGCACCGGGGAGCTGTTTTTT. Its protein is CASSQLGAWGTGELFF.

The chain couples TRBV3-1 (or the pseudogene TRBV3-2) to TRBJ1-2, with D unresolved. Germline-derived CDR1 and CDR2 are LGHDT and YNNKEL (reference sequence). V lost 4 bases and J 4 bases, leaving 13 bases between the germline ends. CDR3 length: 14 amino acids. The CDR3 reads CASSRQGEGYGYTF. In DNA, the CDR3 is TGTGCCAGCAGCCGCCAAGGCGAGGGCTATGGCTACACCTTC.

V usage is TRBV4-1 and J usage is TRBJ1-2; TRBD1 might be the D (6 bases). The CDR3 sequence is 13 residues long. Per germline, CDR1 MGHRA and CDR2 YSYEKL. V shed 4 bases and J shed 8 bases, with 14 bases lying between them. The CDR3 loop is CASSPQGRRGYTF. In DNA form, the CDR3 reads TGCGCCAGCAGCCCACAGGGCAGGAGGGGCTACACCTTC.